Shown below are 27 T cell receptor beta chains from a single sample sequenced in a study of identical twins. TCRdb redid the calling of the 5' RACE reads with MiXCR, one entry per CDR3 protein. The sample has 1.5 million to 2 million distinct CDR3 sequences, roughly 35% seen once; the top ten hold about 0.25%. The specimen was cord blood. The source is a newborn girl in good health.

This clonotype was seen ten or more times. The chain employs TRBV20-1 and TRBJ2-3; tentatively, D is TRBD1 or TRBD2 (5 bases each). Trimming left V 3 bases short and J 0 bases short, with 10 bases between. CDR1 is DFQATT, CDR2 SNEGSKA, per germline (reference sequence). The CDR3 extends over 14 amino acids. The CDR3 region has the DNA TGCAGTGCTAGTCCGGGACCTAGCACAGATACGCAGTATTTT. Amino acid sequence: CSASPGPSTDTQYF.

The rearrangement links TRBV6-6 to TRBJ1-1; no firm D call. Germline CDR1 reads MNHNY; CDR2 reads SVGAGI (reference sequence). Trimming stripped 5 bases from V and 1 base from J, with 8 bases between. CDR3 length: 13 residues. As DNA, the CDR3 is TGTGCCAGCAGTCCCTTCCCGAACACTGAAGCTTTCTTT. It codes for CASSPFPNTEAFF.

This clonotype appeared a few times. The chain has TRBV12-3 or TRBV12-4 and TRBJ1-1; TRBD1 aligns across 9 bases. This CDR3 is 17 amino acids long. The ends lost 3 bases at V and 4 bases at J; junction bases unmatched: 12. The CDR3 DNA sequence: TGTGCCAGCAGTTTCCTTGACAGGGGGGTGGTGGGCACTGAAGCTTTCTTT. It codes for CASSFLDRGVVGTEAFF.

This clonotype was observed at least ten times. The rearrangement uses TRBV29-1 and TRBJ2-7; the D gene could be TRBD1 or TRBD2 (5 bases each). The CDR3 is 12 amino acids. The germline V gene has CDR1 SQVTM and CDR2 ANQGSEA. Trimming pared 7 bases from V and 0 bases from J, leaving 10 bases between. This CDR3 reads CSAGDHSYEQYF. CDR3 bases: TGCAGCGCTGGGGACCACTCCTACGAGCAGTACTTC.

This clonotype has just a few counts. The V gene is TRBV5-8, the J gene TRBJ2-3; 9 nucleotides match TRBD1. The trim removed 0 bases at V and 2 bases at J, leaving 4 bases unmatched. This CDR3 comprises 16 residues. The V gene's germline CDR1 is SGHTS and CDR2 YDEGEE. In DNA form, the CDR3 reads TGTGCCAGCAGCTTGGGGACAGGGGTCACCACAGATACGCAGTATTTT. It specifies CASSLGTGVTTDTQYF.

This clonotype has just a few counts. This chain connects TRBV7-9 to TRBJ2-3; D perhaps matches TRBD1 (6 bases). The V and J ends lost 6 bases and 2 bases respectively, with 18 bases between them. This CDR3 comprises 16 residues. CDR1 is SEHNR and CDR2 is FQNEAQ in the germline V gene (reference sequence). The CDR3 loop is CASRRNRVLPTDTQYF. The CDR3 bases are TGTGCCAGCAGGAGAAACAGGGTGTTGCCCACAGATACGCAGTATTTT. Together with reference TRBV7-9 and TRBJ2-3, the CDR3 gives the full variable domain: DTGVSQNPRHKITKRGQNVTFRCDPISEHNRLYWYRQTLGQGPEFLTYFQNEAQLEKSRLLSDRFSAERPKGSFSTLEIQRTEQGDSAMYLCASRRNRVLPTDTQYFGPGTRLTVL.

The chain uses TRBV20-1 and TRBJ2-1, with TRBD1 identical over 8 bases. Germline V gene data show CDR1 as DFQATT and CDR2 as SNEGSKA (reference sequence). The CDR3 has 12 residues. V lost 6 bases and J lost 9; bases outside the gene matches: 7. The CDR3 loop reads CSAGQGSGEQFF. The CDR3 region has the DNA TGCAGTGCCGGACAGGGTAGTGGTGAGCAGTTCTTC.

This clonotype was seen a single time. The rearrangement links TRBV27 to TRBJ2-7, with 10 positions matching TRBD2. The J segment lost 3 bases and the V segment lost 5 bases, leaving 13 bases of the junction unmatched. CDR1 is MNHEY, CDR2 SMNVEV, per germline (reference sequence). This CDR3 is 17 amino acids long. The CDR3 sequence: CASSTIWLGTSDYEQYF. The CDR3 nucleotides are TGTGCCAGCAGTACTATATGGCTCGGGACTAGCGACTACGAGCAGTACTTC.

The chain uses TRBV4-2 and TRBJ1-3; 8 nucleotides agree with TRBD1. This CDR3 comprises 17 residues. V gave up 4 bases and J gave up 4 bases; unmatched junction bases: 12. Germline values: CDR1 LGHNA, CDR2 YNFKEQ. In DNA, the CDR3 is TGTGCCAGCAGCCCCCCACGACAGGGGATCACCGGAAACACCATATATTTT. Its translation is CASSPPRQGITGNTIYF.

This clonotype has more than one count but fewer than ten. The chain recombines TRBV6-6 with TRBJ1-6; weak D call: TRBD1 (5 bases). The CDR3 sequence is 15 residues long. The V and J ends lost 7 bases and 7 bases respectively, with 17 bases between them. Germline V gene sequence: CDR1 MNHNY, CDR2 SVGAGI (reference sequence). DNA of the CDR3: TGTGCCAGCATCCTAATGGGGGGTTTGAATTCACCCCTCCACTTT. This codes for CASILMGGLNSPLHF.

The chain is built from TRBV20-1 and TRBJ2-1; weak D call: TRBD2 (6 bases). The CDR3 spans 15 residues. Trimming shortened V by 1 base and J by 0 bases, and 10 bases separated the two germline ends. Per the germline V gene, CDR1 is DFQATT and CDR2 is SNEGSKA (reference sequence). CDR3 bases: TGCAGTGCTAGAGTGGGACTCCCCTCCTACAATGAGCAGTTCTTC. Translating gives CSARVGLPSYNEQFF.

This chain joins TRBV10-2 and TRBJ2-3; maybe TRBD1 (5 bases). Trimming took off 4 bases at V and 1 base at J, with 9 bases between the two ends. Germline values: CDR1 WSHSY, CDR2 SAAADI. The CDR3 totals 14 residues. CDR3 amino acids: CASSGQIGTDTQYF. The CDR3 region has the DNA TGCGCCAGCAGTGGACAGATCGGCACAGATACGCAGTATTTT.

This chain uses TRBV7-9 with TRBJ2-5; TRBD2 matches at 9 bases. The length of the CDR3 is 16 residues. The V and J ends lost 5 bases and 11 bases, in that order; junction bases with no gene match: 18. In germline, CDR1 is SEHNR, CDR2 FQNEAQ (reference sequence). The CDR3, as DNA: TGTGCCAGCAGCCGCACGGGACTAGCTGAGTTCGATGAGCAGTACTTC. As protein: CASSRTGLAEFDEQYF.

This clonotype was detected ten times or more. J is TRBJ2-5 and V is TRBV12-3 or TRBV12-4, with 10 bases matching TRBD1. The CDR3 totals 14 residues. The junction had 2 bases not matched to a gene; V was cut back by 5 bases and J by 2 bases. The CDR3 sequence is CASSRTGGQETQYF. As DNA, the CDR3 is TGTGCCAGCAGTAGGACAGGGGGGCAAGAGACCCAGTACTTC.

The chain is built from TRBV12-3 or TRBV12-4 and TRBJ2-5; no reliable D call. There are 16 residues in the CDR3. The V end lost 3 bases, the J end lost 1 base, and 15 bases lay between the germline ends. CDR3 bases: TGTGCCAGCAGTTTTTTCCCAGGACCGACCCAAGAGACCCAGTACTTC. Encoded protein: CASSFFPGPTQETQYF.

This chain uses TRBV13 with TRBJ2-1; 10 bases are shared with TRBD2. In germline, CDR1 is PRHDT, CDR2 FYEKMQ (reference sequence). Trimming at V came to 0 bases and at J to 1 base, leaving 6 bases not matched to a gene. The CDR3 extends over 18 amino acids. CDR3 sequence reads: CASSLGGRAGGSYNEQFF. CDR3 bases: TGTGCCAGCAGCTTAGGCGGACGAGCGGGAGGGTCCTACAATGAGCAGTTCTTC.

Note on this clonotype: A read error may account for a junction end that differs from germline. V and J are TRBV3-1 and TRBJ2-7; no clear D gene. The germline gives CDR1 LGHDT, CDR2 YNNKEL (reference sequence). This CDR3 contains 14 residues. CDR3 loop: CASSQAYFSYGQYF. The CDR3 region has the DNA TGTGCCAGCAGCCAAGCGTACTTTTCCTACGGGCAGTACTTC.

This clonotype was detected a few times. This chain joins TRBV20-1 and TRBJ1-6; TRBD1 aligns across 9 bases. Germline V CDR1 and CDR2: DFQATT, SNEGSKA (reference sequence). Trimming took 5 bases from V and 5 from J; bases not matched to a gene: 7. The CDR3 spans 15 residues. The CDR3 protein is CSAYPGTGHNSPLHF. The DNA for the CDR3 is TGCAGTGCTTATCCCGGGACAGGGCATAATTCACCCCTCCACTTT.

This clonotype occurred a few times. The chain is built from TRBV7-6 and TRBJ2-7, with D uncertain. The V end was cut by 1 base, the J end by 2 bases, with 12 bases between. Germline-derived CDR1 and CDR2 are SGHVS and FNYEAQ. The CDR3 totals 15 residues. The CDR3 DNA sequence: TGTGCCAGCAGCTTAGACAGTCATACTCCCTACGAGCAGTACTTC. It translates to CASSLDSHTPYEQYF.

Here the CDR3 reads CASSRLRTGAAETQYF. The CDR3 nucleotides read TGTGCCAGCAGCCGTCTTAGAACGGGGGCGGCGGAGACCCAGTACTTC. The chain has TRBV5-4 and TRBJ2-5; D is tentatively TRBD1 or TRBD2 (6 bases each). Germline values: CDR1 SGHNT, CDR2 YYREEE (reference sequence). The length of the CDR3 is 16 residues. With 4 bases removed from V and 5 bases from J, the gap between germline ends came to 21 bases.

This clonotype was found a few times. V is TRBV28 and J is TRBJ2-3; D is undetermined. The CDR3 consists of 13 residues. V was clipped by 6 bases and J by 6 bases, with 13 bases between them. Germline V gives CDR1 MDHEN, CDR2 SYDVKM. CDR3: CASSERTPDTQYF. The CDR3 region has the DNA TGTGCCAGCAGCGAACGAACACCGGATACGCAGTATTTT.

V is TRBV20-1 and J is TRBJ2-3, with D maybe TRBD2 (5 bases). V dropped 0 bases and J dropped 2 bases, with 15 bases sitting between them. Germline-derived CDR1 and CDR2 are DFQATT and SNEGSKA (reference sequence). This CDR3 comprises 16 residues. The CDR3 region has the DNA TGCAGTGCTAGAGATGTAGCGCAACCCCACACAGATACGCAGTATTTT. It yields the protein CSARDVAQPHTDTQYF.

CDR3: CSARGGRLEFGGDREQFF. CDR3 bases: TGCAGTGCTAGAGGTGGTCGACTAGAGTTCGGCGGCGATAGAGAGCAGTTCTTC. V is TRBV20-1 and J is TRBJ2-1; D perhaps matches TRBD2 (6 bases). The V gene's germline CDR1 is DFQATT and CDR2 SNEGSKA (reference sequence). Trimming removed 1 base at V and 10 bases at J, with 29 bases between. This CDR3 comprises 18 residues.

This clonotype was observed many times. The CDR3 protein is CASSEGVRGRYNSPLHF. The CDR3 coding sequence is TGTGCCAGCAGTGAGGGAGTCAGGGGCCGCTATAATTCACCCCTCCACTTT. The chain links TRBV25-1 to TRBJ1-6; D is perhaps TRBD1 (6 bases). Per germline, CDR1 MGHDK and CDR2 SYGVNS. Trimming shortened V by 3 bases and J by 3 bases, and 15 bases separated the two germline ends. This CDR3 spans 17 amino acids.

In this sample, this clonotype turned up a few times. This sequence joins TRBV20-1 and TRBJ2-3, with 7 bases lining up with TRBD2. CDR3 length: 20 residues. Per the germline V gene, CDR1 is DFQATT and CDR2 is SNEGSKA (reference sequence). J gave up 0 bases and V 3 bases, and 21 bases lay outside the gene matches. CDR3 nucleotide sequence: TGCAGTGCTAGTCGTTCGTTTCTTGGCGGGAGCCTCTCTAGCACAGATACGCAGTATTTT. Encoded protein: CSASRSFLGGSLSSTDTQYF.

This clonotype has more than one count but fewer than ten. The chain employs TRBV9 and TRBJ2-3, with D possibly matching TRBD2 (7 bases). Germline V gene lookup returns CDR1 SGDLS and CDR2 YYNGEE. The V end was cut by 10 bases, the J end by 2 bases, with 17 bases between. The CDR3 loop spans 14 amino acids. The CDR3 loop reads CASAWGGPTDTQYF. The CDR3, as DNA: TGTGCCTCCGCGTGGGGGGGGCCCACAGATACGCAGTATTTT.

The table lists this clonotype with many counts. This sequence joins TRBV20-1 and TRBJ2-7; 10 nucleotides align to TRBD2. The CDR3 totals 13 residues. Trimming cost V 6 bases and J 10 bases; bases outside gene matches: 12. Germline values: CDR1 DFQATT, CDR2 SNEGSKA (reference sequence). In DNA, the CDR3 is TGCAGTGCCTCGGTTCTAGCGGGAGTCGAACAGTACTTC. It yields the protein CSASVLAGVEQYF.